The T cell receptor beta chain described here comes from a study of T cells in Graves' hyperthyroidism and ophthalmopathy. Study-wide points: Ophthalmopathy got predicted by the model a median approximately six months before its onset. Most thyroid clonotypes with frequency above 0.001 were detected in blood.

This clonotype was found many times. Its target is not known. Trimming removed 1 base at V and 0 bases at J, with 21 bases between. Germline loops: CDR1 KGHDR, CDR2 SFDVKD. CDR3 size: 19 residues. What was amplified from RNA transcripts were TCR beta CDR3 regions. The study used the HTBI primer set for a first-round RT-PCR of the TCR CDR3. One entry per CDR3 protein, called by TCRdb with MiXCR from the multiplex PCR reads. The sample shows about 270,000 distinct CDR3 sequences, less than 30% of them seen only once. Sequencing input: blood. The rearrangement joins TRBV24-1 to TRBJ2-7, with a possible D match to TRBD2 (8 bases). This TCR was recovered from a man aged 40-50 years with Graves' hyperthyroidism that later progressed to Graves' ophthalmopathy. The CDR3 DNA reads TGTGCCACCAGTGATTTAGAGGGGGCGGGAACTAGCGGCTCCTACGAGCAGTACTTC. This sequence encodes CATSDLEGAGTSGSYEQYF.